This T cell receptor (beta chain) was observed in a study of shared clonotypes between healthy human individuals. Study observations and caveats: It was the non-shared clonotypes that had lower generation probabilities than clonotypes shared by all four donors. On the whole, naive subsets had larger estimated richness than memory subsets had.

Germline CDR1 and CDR2: MNHGY and SVAAGI. Trimming took off 3 bases at V and 7 bases at J, with 16 bases between the two ends. This CDR3 has 14 residues. On this clone: Its antigen remains unknown.

Healthy HIV-negative adults with no recent acute infections or vaccinations were recruited as donors. The assay was immunoSEQ multiplex PCR, and TCRdb's table has in-frame clones only and misses some. The sample lists roughly 300,000 clones, around 87% occurring once. The chain employs TRBV6-9 and TRBJ2-7, with D possibly matching TRBD2 (6 bases). The origin of this receptor is a man between 18 and 29 years old in good health. The sequencing input was memory CD8+ T cells sorted from blood. Sample subset: CD45RO+ cells pooled with CCR7-negative TemRA cells. This CDR3 reads CASSYGGPNGEQYF. In nucleotides, the CDR3 is TGTGCCAGCAGTTACGGGGGACCAAACGGGGAGCAGTACTTC.